This paragraph covers one T cell receptor (beta chain) sequence. This record belongs to a study of blood T cell repertoires in COVID-19. As handled by the study authors: Reference gene primer amplification gave estimated nucleated cell counts. Assay used: immunoSEQ multiplex PCR; TCRdb lists only in-frame clones, some missing. For V, J and clone size, that table is used; D and trimming come from the DNA. The data show 150,000 to 200,000 clones, with around nine tenths seen just once and 20% to 25% held by the top ten. V shed 2 bases, J shed 6 bases, and the junction held 8 bases outside the gene matches. Germline V lookup: CDR1 MNHNS, CDR2 SASEGT. The CDR3 spans 15 residues.

This chain uses TRBV6-1 with TRBJ2-7; 9 bases line up with TRBD1. Sequenced sample: peripheral blood. The receptor comes from a man between 60 and 75 years old with active or convalescent COVID-19. CDR3 in DNA: TGTGCCAGCAGTGAATTCCGGGACAGGGCTGGCGAGCAGTACTTC. This sequence encodes CASSEFRDRAGEQYF.